This paragraph reports one TCR beta chain. The antigen remains undetermined. The time point was: sample taken at primary tumor resection. Every TCR cDNA molecule carried a tag that served as a unique molecular identifier. TCRdb re-called the 5' RACE reads through MiXCR, storing one row per CDR3 protein. The profile covers over 3,000 distinct CDR3 sequences, with 7.5% to 8.5% appearing a single time and 15% to 17% taken by the ten largest. This entry belongs to a study of spatial heterogeneity in lung cancer. The wider study: Sequencing consistently turned up more beta-chain sequences than alpha-chain sequences.

V was cut by 6 bases and J by 0 bases, with 11 bases left in between. The germline gives CDR1 DFQATT, CDR2 SNEGSKA (reference sequence). The CDR3 length is 14 residues. Study-wide results and limits: How many expanded intratumoral alpha and beta TCRs were present tracked the tumor mutation count, which was a count of nonsynonymous mutations.

The source material was lung tumor tissue, sampled at surgery. This chain uses TRBV20-1 with TRBJ1-4; D might be TRBD1 (5 bases). The receptor's source is a male donor with early-stage non-small cell lung cancer. CDR3 nucleotides: TGCAGTGCCATTCAGGGTGCAACTAATGAAAAACTGTTTTTT. Protein sequence: CSAIQGATNEKLFF.